The following is a T cell receptor beta chain sequence with its context. Its antigen is unidentified. This sample is part of a study of blood T cells in healthy people across ages. The study's findings and limits: A strong correlation between TCR beta diversity and naive T cell percentage was seen. The fall in TCR beta diversity per million T cells was roughly linear with age.

With 1 base removed from V and 8 bases from J, the gap between germline ends came to 7 bases. Germline V gives CDR1 SGHRS, CDR2 YFSETQ. This CDR3 region has 13 residues. Next came a second PCR, run for roughly 6 to 11 cycles, which used a sample-barcoded 5' primer along with a J-beta primer mix. A single record per CDR3 protein comes from TCRdb applying MiXCR to the 5' RACE reads. Here the sample spans more than 550,000 distinct CDR3 sequences, 20% to 25% being singletons. The TCR comes from a man aged 65 to 79 in good health. The source material was blood. J is TRBJ1-6 and V is TRBV5-1; no definite D call. The CDR3 DNA reads as TGCGCCAGCAGCTTGAGAGCGGATTCACCCCTCCACTTT. This codes for CASSLRADSPLHF.